This TCR beta chain was sequenced for a study of tumor-infiltrating lymphocytes in oesophageal squamous cell carcinoma. TCRdb passed the PCR reads through MiXCR, listing each CDR3 protein once. The sample includes approximately 18,000 distinct CDR3 sequences, roughly 40% of them seen just once. This clonotype has ten or more counts. The ends were cut back, 3 bases at V and 8 bases at J, with 13 bases in the middle. The CDR3 has 13 residues. CDR1 and CDR2 from the germline V gene are KGHSH and LQKENI. J is TRBJ1-2 and V is TRBV18; D may be TRBD1 (5 bases). The material sequenced was normal esophageal tissue next to the tumor. The clonotype was recovered from a female donor with esophageal squamous cell carcinoma. The CDR3 is CASSPGLREGYTF. The CDR3 DNA sequence: TGTGCCAGCTCACCGGGACTTCGGGAGGGCTACACCTTC.